The clone carrying this TCR beta chain was detected ten times or more. Its antigen is unidentified. CDR3 size: 14 residues. V lost 3 bases and J lost 2, with 10 bases in between. Hyperthyroidism, newly diagnosed and lasting under 2 months, affected patients aged 18 to 65. The PBMCs were taken from around 10 ml of fresh peripheral blood. The record originates from a study of T cells in Graves' hyperthyroidism and ophthalmopathy. Study conclusions and caveats: Clonotypes that were expanded in thyroid above 0.001 mostly appeared in blood too.

Amplification targeted TCR beta CDR3 regions from RNA transcripts. First-round RT-PCR targeting the TCR CDR3 was performed with the HTBI primer set. TCRdb reprocessed the multiplex PCR reads with MiXCR, giving one entry per CDR3 protein. The top ten hold 12% to 15% of the sample, which has a few hundred thousand distinct CDR3 sequences, approximately 14% seen once. The chain joins TRBV12-3 or TRBV12-4 to TRBJ2-5, with D perhaps TRBD2 (5 bases). The receptor was isolated from a woman aged 18-29 years with Graves' hyperthyroidism. Input material: blood. This chain's CDR3 is CASSFKRQQETQYF. The CDR3 coding sequence is TGTGCCAGCAGTTTTAAGCGGCAGCAAGAGACCCAGTACTTC.